This paragraph covers one TCR beta chain sequence. Its target is not known. The sample originates from a study of monozygotic twins with cystic fibrosis. Study as a whole: With about 15 PCR cycles, barcoded libraries came from roughly 3 micrograms of fragmented DNA. Study-wide results and limits: Monozygotic CF twins shared more identical nucleotide clonotypes than unrelated patients. The repertoire was suggested to be naive-dominated, clonality median around 0.0093.

CDR3 size: 13 residues. The germline V gene has CDR1 LNHNV and CDR2 YYDKDF (reference sequence). V was trimmed by 1 base and J by 5 bases, leaving 8 bases between them. The protocol was immunoSEQ multiplex PCR, while the TCRdb copy is restricted to in-frame clones and leaves out a portion. The sample includes roughly 30,000 clones, about 92% of them seen just once. The chain employs TRBV15 and TRBJ1-1, with D unresolved. This receptor was identified in a girl aged 2 to 10 with cystic fibrosis. The specimen sequenced was blood. The CDR3 DNA reads as TGTGCCACCAGCAGAGGGAGGAAGACTGAAGCTTTCTTT. Encoded protein: CATSRGRKTEAFF.